The clone carrying this TCR beta chain was found a few times. Its antigen is unidentified. Produced via immunoSEQ multiplex PCR; TCRdb's table is partial and in-frame only. The table records some 13,000 clones, approximately 73% of them present only once. The data were obtained in a study of T cells after posttransplantation cyclophosphamide. The related graft donor's blood sample was taken on the day of bone marrow donation. This CDR3 is 15 amino acids long. Trimming took off 0 bases at V and 0 bases at J, with 7 bases between the two ends. Germline V lookup: CDR1 SGDLS, CDR2 YYNGEE. General study points: Recipient CMV seropositivity and CMV reactivation strongly tracked TRB clonality. Later post-transplant blood repertoires were often dominated by donor CD8+ memory clones. Blood and skin or GI T cell repertoires showed limited TRB overlap.

The V call is TRBV9, the J call TRBJ2-1; no firm D call. The sequencing sample was made of memory CD4+ T cells sorted from PBMCs. The origin of this receptor is a man in his fifties. CDR3 nucleotide sequence: TGTGCCAGCAGCGTAGCCGGGTACTCCTACAATGAGCAGTTCTTC. It translates to CASSVAGYSYNEQFF. The full variable domain, rest sourced from reference TRBV9 and TRBJ2-1, is DSGVTQTPKHLITATGQRVTLRCSPRSGDLSVYWYQQSLDQGLQFLIQYYNGEERAKGNILERFSAQQFPDLHSELNLSSLELGDSALYFCASSVAGYSYNEQFFGPGTRLTVL.